These 6 T cell receptor beta chains came from one sample sequenced in a study of blood T cell repertoires in COVID-19. Repertoires were generated with immunoSEQ multiplex PCR, while TCRdb's copy carries only in-frame clones and drops some. The sample records about 99,000 clones, roughly 82% being singletons. The sequenced material came from peripheral blood. Receptors originate from a man aged 55-75 years with acute or convalescent COVID-19.

V is TRBV14 and J is TRBJ2-7; possible D gene TRBD2, 5 bases. Trimming cost V 2 bases and J 5 bases, with 10 bases left between them. The CDR3 consists of 13 residues. Germline V CDR1 and CDR2: SGHDN, FVKESK. CDR3 amino acids: CASSQFLRDEQYF. DNA for the CDR3: TGTGCCAGCAGCCAATTTTTGCGGGACGAGCAGTACTTC.

This clone came up a few times. The J gene is TRBJ2-7, the V gene TRBV12-3 or TRBV12-4; the D gene is possibly TRBD2 (5 bases). Trimming removed 6 bases at V and 6 bases at J, with 15 bases between. The CDR3 contains 13 residues. The CDR3 spells CASSSGPAPEQYF. The DNA for the CDR3 is TGTGCCAGCAGCAGCGGTCCTGCACCCGAGCAGTACTTC.

This clone was counted a single time. The CDR3 loop reads CAWSVRDSHRWFF. The CDR3 nucleotides read TGTGCCTGGAGTGTACGGGACAGCCATAGGTGGTTCTTC. J is TRBJ2-1 and V is TRBV30; 7 positions agree with TRBD1. The germline CDR1 and CDR2 sequences are GTSNPN and SVGIG (reference sequence). Losses at the gene ends were 0 bases for V and 15 bases for J; bases not matched to a gene: 11. The CDR3 is made up of 13 amino acids.

This chain links TRBV27 with TRBJ2-7; 10 nucleotides agree with TRBD2. The CDR3 extends over 16 amino acids. CDR1 is MNHEY and CDR2 is SMNVEV in the germline V gene (reference sequence). J lost 2 bases, V lost 0 bases, and 4 bases had no gene match. The CDR3 sequence is CASSLSKAGGPYEQYF. DNA for the CDR3: TGTGCCAGCAGTTTATCTAAAGCGGGAGGGCCCTACGAGCAGTACTTC.

In its sample, this clone was seen once. The genes are TRBV5-1 and TRBJ2-1, with TRBD2 matching over 8 bases. The CDR3 contains 16 residues. Germline trimming cut 1 base from V and 6 bases from J; bases unmatched to any gene: 9. The germline V gene encodes CDR1 SGHRS and CDR2 YFSETQ. Written as DNA, the CDR3 is TGCGCCAGCAGCTTGAGACTAGCGCTAGGGGGCAATGAGCAGTTCTTC. This encodes CASSLRLALGGNEQFF. Full variable domain (missing parts from reference TRBV5-1 and TRBJ2-1): KAGVTQTPRYLIKTRGQQVTLSCSPISGHRSVSWYQQTPGQGLQFLFEYFSETQRNKGNFPGRFSGRQFSNSRSEMNVSTLELGDSALYLCASSLRLALGGNEQFFGPGTRLTVL.

This chain's CDR3 is CASSFKLAETYNEQFF. The CDR3 DNA is TGTGCCAGCAGCTTTAAACTAGCGGAGACATACAATGAGCAGTTCTTC. This chain connects TRBV5-6 to TRBJ2-1, with 8 bases matching TRBD2. Germline V gene data show CDR1 as SGHDT and CDR2 as YYEEEE. This CDR3 is built from 16 residues. The J segment lost 4 bases and the V segment lost 2 bases, leaving 8 bases of the junction unmatched.